A selection of T cell receptor beta chains follows, all from one sample in a study of blood T cells in healthy people across ages. One entry per CDR3 protein results from TCRdb running MiXCR on the 5' RACE reads. Of some 1.8 million distinct CDR3 sequences in the sample, roughly two fifths were seen once. Sequenced material: blood. The source of these receptors is a human donor in good health. Each CDR3 is given with its conserved first and last residue. D genes are given only for firm matches. The size entry is marked missing in some rows and otherwise reads once, few, many or a size class.

-,TRBJ2-5,-,TRBV5-5,CASSLEARGFAGQETQYF,TGTGCCAGCAGCTTGGAGGCCAGGGGCTTCGCGGGCCAAGAGACCCAGTACTTC
-,TRBJ1-1,many,TRBV7-2,CASSLSGGGTEAFF,TGTGCCAGCAGCTTATCGGGGGGCGGCACTGAAGCTTTCTTT
TRBD1,TRBJ1-2,-,TRBV4-1,CASSQEYSQGNYGYTF,TGCGCCAGCAGCCAAGAGTATTCACAGGGGAACTATGGCTACACCTTC
-,TRBJ1-5,many,TRBV7-9,CASSLGVKGKPQHF,TGTGCCAGCAGCTTAGGGGTTAAAGGAAAGCCCCAGCATTTT
-,TRBJ1-2,-,TRBV10-3,CAISESGIYGYTF,TGTGCCATCAGTGAATCGGGAATCTATGGCTACACCTTC
-,TRBJ1-1,-,TRBV28,CASSRAGWGDTEAFF,TGTGCCAGCAGTCGAGCAGGGTGGGGAGACACTGAAGCTTTCTTT
TRBD1,TRBJ1-5,few,TRBV20-1,CSARSWDRGSDQPQHF,TGCAGTGCTAGAAGTTGGGACAGGGGAAGCGATCAGCCCCAGCATTTT
-,TRBJ1-1,few,TRBV29-1,CSVELRVGNTEAFF,TGCAGCGTTGAACTGAGGGTAGGAAACACTGAAGCTTTCTTT
-,TRBJ1-1,-,TRBV29-1,CSARVGINTEAFF,TGCAGCGCTAGGGTCGGGATTAACACTGAAGCTTTCTTT
-,TRBJ1-4,-,TRBV6-2/TRBV6-3,CASNRAGDEELFF,TGTGCCAGCAACAGGGCCGGAGATGAAGAACTGTTTTTT
-,TRBJ2-7,-,TRBV4-3,CASSLSSGTSMGEQYF,TGCGCCAGCAGCTTAAGTTCCGGGACCTCAATGGGGGAGCAGTACTTC
TRBD1,TRBJ1-1,-,TRBV20-1,CSARDDRGPTEAFF,TGCAGTGCTAGAGATGACAGGGGGCCGACTGAAGCTTTCTTT
-,TRBJ2-4,once,TRBV20-1,CSAIATESYEQDF,TGCAGTGCTATAGCGACCGAGTCCTACGAGCAGGACTTC
-,TRBJ1-1,-,TRBV12-3/TRBV12-4,CASSLHRLIDAEAFF,TGTGCCAGCAGTTTGCACCGCCTGATAGACGCTGAAGCTTTCTTT
-,TRBJ1-2,-,TRBV10-3,CAISEDRRYGYTF,TGTGCCATCAGTGAGGACAGGCGCTATGGCTACACCTTC
TRBD1,TRBJ1-1,-,TRBV29-1,CSVEDRGRRDTEAFF,TGCAGCGTTGAGGACAGGGGGCGCCGGGACACTGAAGCTTTCTTT
TRBD2,TRBJ2-4,few,TRBV4-3,CASSQGVQRGVKNIQYF,TGCGCCAGCAGCCAAGGAGTGCAGCGGGGGGTGAAAAACATTCAGTACTTC
TRBD1,TRBJ2-1,-,TRBV6-6,CASTSPPGQGAGEQFF,TGTGCCAGCACTTCCCCCCCGGGACAGGGGGCGGGGGAGCAGTTCTTC
-,TRBJ2-1,few,TRBV29-1,CSVAPGGVWSEQFF,TGCAGCGTTGCCCCAGGGGGGGTTTGGAGTGAGCAGTTCTTC
-,TRBJ2-5,-,TRBV29-1,CSLSGRAQETQYF,TGCAGCTTATCGGGACGAGCCCAAGAGACCCAGTACTTC
-,TRBJ1-1,-,TRBV30,CAWNTGKDTEAFF,TGTGCCTGGAATACGGGAAAGGACACTGAAGCTTTCTTT
-,TRBJ1-4,-,TRBV20-1,CSARLAPTNEKLFF,TGCAGTGCTAGATTGGCTCCCACTAATGAAAAACTGTTTTTT
TRBD1,TRBJ2-1,few,TRBV6-1,CASSRAGGQGTSYNEQFF,TGTGCCAGCAGCCGTGCTGGGGGACAGGGGACCTCCTACAATGAGCAGTTCTTC
-,TRBJ2-5,few,TRBV9,CTSSVWGGETQYF,TGTACCAGCAGCGTTTGGGGGGGCGAGACCCAGTACTTC
-,TRBJ2-7,many,TRBV4-1,CASSHGAEGEQYF,TGCGCCAGCAGCCACGGGGCAGAGGGCGAGCAGTACTTC
-,TRBJ2-7,few,TRBV5-6,CASRFRGTETYEQYF,TGTGCCAGCAGGTTCCGCGGGACTGAGACCTACGAGCAGTACTTC
-,TRBJ1-2,-,TRBV25-1,CASSSGLHYGYTF,TGTGCCAGCAGTTCTGGTTTACACTATGGCTACACCTTC
TRBD2,TRBJ2-4,-,TRBV27,CASSPGLAMRNIQYF,TGTGCCAGCAGCCCGGGACTAGCGATGAGGAACATTCAGTACTTC
TRBD1,TRBJ1-2,few,TRBV6-5,CASSYGPHRGDYGYTF,TGTGCCAGCAGTTACGGCCCCCACAGGGGTGACTATGGCTACACCTTC
TRBD1,TRBJ1-2,-,TRBV12-3/TRBV12-4,CASRSTGDGYTF,TGTGCCAGCAGATCGACAGGGGATGGCTACACCTTC
-,TRBJ2-2,-,TRBV18,CASWPRTSGNTGELFF,TGTGCCAGCTGGCCAAGGACGTCGGGGAACACCGGGGAGCTGTTTTTT
TRBD2,TRBJ2-3,few,TRBV29-1,CSQTGTSGGTDTQYF,TGCAGCCAGACCGGGACTAGCGGGGGGACAGATACGCAGTATTTT
TRBD2,TRBJ2-7,-,TRBV7-2,CASSLAFSGGVSDEQYF,TGTGCCAGCAGCTTAGCCTTTAGCGGGGGGGTTTCCGACGAGCAGTACTTC
-,TRBJ1-2,-,TRBV29-1,CSVEKDGSYGYTF,TGCAGCGTTGAAAAGGACGGAAGCTATGGCTACACCTTC
TRBD1,TRBJ2-1,-,TRBV29-1,CSVDNGQGRRNEQFF,TGCAGCGTTGACAATGGACAGGGCCGTAGGAATGAGCAGTTCTTC
TRBD1,TRBJ1-2,-,TRBV6-2/TRBV6-3,CASNTGQLYGYTF,TGTGCCAGCAATACGGGACAGCTCTATGGCTACACCTTC
TRBD1,TRBJ2-3,-,TRBV12-3/TRBV12-4,CASSSNRGIDTQYF,TGTGCCAGCAGTTCCAACAGGGGAATAGATACGCAGTATTTT
-,TRBJ2-5,-,TRBV15,CATSRDEDRQETQYF,TGTGCCACCAGCAGAGATGAGGACAGACAAGAGACCCAGTACTTC
-,TRBJ2-7,few,TRBV12-3/TRBV12-4,CASSSDGLYEQYF,TGTGCCAGCAGTTCGGACGGCCTCTACGAGCAGTACTTC
-,TRBJ2-3,few,TRBV7-9,CASSPTGGGITDTQYF,TGTGCCAGCAGCCCAACGGGGGGCGGGATTACAGATACGCAGTATTTT
TRBD2,TRBJ2-3,-,TRBV19,CASSASGGIADTQYF,TGTGCCAGTAGTGCTAGCGGGGGGATAGCAGATACGCAGTATTTT
-,TRBJ2-3,many,TRBV12-3/TRBV12-4,CASSKHGDTQYF,TGTGCCAGCAGTAAACACGGAGATACGCAGTATTTT
TRBD2,TRBJ2-1,few,TRBV29-1,CSMGLAGAEQFF,TGCAGCATGGGACTAGCGGGGGCTGAGCAGTTCTTC
-,TRBJ2-2,few,TRBV7-3,CASSLEPHTGELFF,TGTGCCAGCAGCTTAGAACCCCACACCGGGGAGCTGTTTTTT
-,TRBJ2-7,-,TRBV2,CASSDLPGSVDEQYF,TGTGCCAGCAGTGATTTACCAGGGAGCGTCGACGAGCAGTACTTC
TRBD1,TRBJ2-3,-,TRBV5-4,CASRGGTGGESSTQYF,TGTGCCAGCAGGGGTGGGACAGGGGGCGAGTCAAGTACGCAGTATTTT
-,TRBJ2-1,-,TRBV7-2,CASNPVRGGSYNEQFF,TGTGCCAGCAACCCAGTTAGGGGGGGGAGTTACAATGAGCAGTTCTTC
-,TRBJ1-4,few,TRBV6-5,CASSSPAIEGEKLFF,TGTGCCAGCAGTTCCCCGGCTATAGAGGGTGAAAAACTGTTTTTT
-,TRBJ2-1,-,TRBV20-1,CSASGSSGLYNEQFF,TGCAGTGCTTCAGGGAGCTCTGGGCTATACAATGAGCAGTTCTTC
TRBD1,TRBJ2-1,few,TRBV7-8,CASAGTGGGVWYNEQFF,TGTGCCAGCGCCGGGACAGGGGGCGGTGTATGGTACAATGAGCAGTTCTTC
TRBD1,TRBJ2-3,-,TRBV7-2,CASRWTGGTTDTQYF,TGTGCCAGCAGGTGGACAGGGGGTACCACAGATACGCAGTATTTT
-,TRBJ1-5,-,TRBV12-3/TRBV12-4,CASSLGRKNQPQHF,TGTGCCAGCAGTTTGGGTCGTAAAAATCAGCCCCAGCATTTT
TRBD1,TRBJ2-1,-,TRBV7-6,CASSFRGLPSFEQFF,TGTGCCAGCAGCTTCAGGGGGCTACCATCGTTTGAGCAGTTCTTC
TRBD2,TRBJ2-1,-,TRBV4-2,CASGQDRQTSLNEQFF,TGTGCCAGCGGCCAAGATCGTCAGACTAGCCTCAATGAGCAGTTCTTC
-,TRBJ2-7,few,TRBV11-2,CASSFGPRTDTYEQYF,TGTGCCAGCAGCTTCGGCCCTCGGACAGACACCTACGAGCAGTACTTC
-,TRBJ2-6,-,TRBV5-1,CASSSSRDTSGANVLTF,TGCGCCAGCAGCTCGTCCCGGGACACCTCTGGGGCCAACGTCCTGACTTTC
TRBD1,TRBJ2-3,few,TRBV20-1,CSVQAEGASTDTQYF,TGCAGCGTCCAGGCTGAGGGGGCTAGCACGGATACGCAGTATTTT
TRBD1,TRBJ1-5,few,TRBV12-3/TRBV12-4,CASNDRGNQPQHF,TGTGCCAGCAATGACAGGGGCAATCAGCCCCAGCATTTT
TRBD1,TRBJ1-2,many,TRBV5-1,CASSLEGTGSRGYTF,TGCGCCAGCAGCCTGGAAGGGACAGGGTCTAGAGGCTACACCTTC